A single sample is the source of the 3 T cell receptor beta chains below, sequenced in a study of cytomegalovirus exposure and HLA in healthy donors. Researchers ran the PCR with 60 Vbeta and 13 Jbeta primers. Profiling relied on immunoSEQ multiplex PCR, and the TCRdb table lists in-frame clones only, not all of them. Of roughly 120,000 clones in the sample, 65% to 90% are singletons; the top ten hold 11%. Sample: PBMCs. The receptors originated from a male donor in good health and CMV-seropositive.

This chain joins TRBV9 and TRBJ2-5; maybe TRBD1 (6 bases). Germline CDR1 reads SGDLS; CDR2 reads YYNGEE. Trimming left V 2 bases short and J 3 bases short, with 8 bases between. The CDR3 runs 13 residues. Written as DNA, the CDR3 is TGTGCCAGCAGCGTTGCAGGGGAAGAGACCCAGTACTTC. It specifies CASSVAGEETQYF.

The chain combines TRBV6-1 with TRBJ2-6; 7 bases fit TRBD1. CDR3 length equals 15 residues. V was pared by 4 bases and J by 4 bases, with 4 bases of the junction left unmatched. The germline V gene has CDR1 MNHNS and CDR2 SASEGT. This CDR3 reads CASSVTGEGANVLTF. The DNA for the CDR3 is TGTGCCAGCAGTGTCACAGGGGAAGGGGCCAACGTCCTGACTTTC.

V is TRBV7-2 and J is TRBJ2-2, with D possibly matching TRBD2 (5 bases). CDR1 is SGHTA, CDR2 FQGNSA, per germline. Between the trimmed V and J ends, which lost 3 bases and 4 bases, there was a span of 9 bases. CDR3 length equals 14 residues. CDR3 DNA: TGTGCCAGCAGCTTTAGGACTTCCACCGGGGAGCTGTTTTTT. Protein product: CASSFRTSTGELFF.